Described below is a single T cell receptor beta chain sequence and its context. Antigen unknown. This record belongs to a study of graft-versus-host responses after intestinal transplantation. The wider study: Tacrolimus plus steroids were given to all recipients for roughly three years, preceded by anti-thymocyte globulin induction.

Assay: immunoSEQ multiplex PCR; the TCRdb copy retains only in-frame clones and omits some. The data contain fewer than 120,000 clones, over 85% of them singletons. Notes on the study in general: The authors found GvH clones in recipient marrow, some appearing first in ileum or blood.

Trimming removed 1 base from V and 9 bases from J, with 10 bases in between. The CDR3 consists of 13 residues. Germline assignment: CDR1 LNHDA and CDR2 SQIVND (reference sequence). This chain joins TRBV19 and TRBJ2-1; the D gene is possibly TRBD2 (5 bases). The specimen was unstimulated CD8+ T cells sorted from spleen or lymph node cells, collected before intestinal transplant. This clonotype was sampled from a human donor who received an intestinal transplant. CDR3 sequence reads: CASSIVAGGEQFF. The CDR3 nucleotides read TGTGCCAGTAGTATAGTAGCAGGAGGTGAGCAGTTCTTC.